One sample yielded the 15 T cell receptor beta chains listed below, sequenced in a study of T cell responses to AZD1222 COVID-19 vaccine. Measured with immunoSEQ multiplex PCR; TCRdb has only the in-frame clones, and not every one. The sample shows under 200,000 clones, around 94% of them seen only once. The sequencing here drew on peripheral blood, taken on day 0 of AZD1222 vaccination. The receptors shown here come from an adult in good health.

In regard to this clone: Sequence at one end of the junction differs from germline and may be a read error. The chain has TRBV18 and TRBJ1-2; 7 bases align to TRBD1. The CDR3 loop spans 14 amino acids. Germline V gene data show CDR1 as KGHSH and CDR2 as LQKENI. This chain's CDR3 is CASSPRGDSRGYTF. The DNA of the CDR3 is TGTGCCAGCTCCCCACGAGGGGACAGTCGCGGCTACACCTTC. The full variable domain, in which reference TRBV18 and TRBJ1-2 provide the parts outside the CDR3, is NAGVMQNPRHLVRRRGQEARLRCSPMKGHSHVYWYRQLPEEGLKFMVYLQKENIIDESGMPKERFSAEFPKEGPSILRIQQVVRGDSAAYFCASSPRGDSRGYTFGSGTRLTVV.

This CDR3 reads CASNVYSVNTEAFF. DNA for the CDR3: TGTGCCAGCAACGTTTACTCGGTGAACACTGAAGCTTTCTTT. V gene TRBV5-5 combines with J gene TRBJ1-1; D gene uncertain. The CDR3 extends over 14 amino acids. Per the germline V gene, CDR1 is SGHKS and CDR2 is YYEKEE (reference sequence). V shed 6 bases and J shed 0 bases, with 12 bases lying between them.

J is TRBJ2-1 and V is TRBV19, with TRBD2 matching 9 bases. CDR1 and CDR2 from the germline V gene are LNHDA and SQIVND (reference sequence). V was clipped by 1 base and J by 4 bases; unmatched bases: 11. CDR3 length: 18 amino acids. CDR3 loop: CASSIALAGFSSYNEQFF. CDR3 nucleotides: TGTGCCAGTAGTATAGCCCTAGCGGGGTTTAGTTCATACAATGAGCAGTTCTTC. The full variable domain, with the rest looked up from reference TRBV19 and TRBJ2-1, is DGGITQSPKYLFRKEGQNVTLSCEQNLNHDAMYWYRQDPGQGLRLIYYSQIVNDFQKGDIAEGYSVSREKKESFPLTVTSAQKNPTAFYLCASSIALAGFSSYNEQFFGPGTRLTVL.

In this sample, this clone turned up once. The V and J genes are TRBV5-1 and TRBJ1-2; D not resolved. This CDR3 has 15 amino acids. V was shortened by 4 bases and J by 5 bases, with 18 bases between the two germline ends. The germline gives CDR1 SGHRS, CDR2 YFSETQ. DNA of the CDR3: TGCGCCAGCAGCCCGGAAGGGCCTTCGTGGTATGGCTACACCTTC. This codes for CASSPEGPSWYGYTF.

Comments on this clone: One end of the junction is discordant with germline, which a read error may explain. The chain has TRBV6-6 and TRBJ1-1; tentative D call: TRBD1 (5 bases). Germline V lookup: CDR1 MNHNY, CDR2 SVGAGI (reference sequence). The CDR3 sequence is 12 residues long. CDR3 sequence reads: CASSYPGAEAFF. The CDR3, as DNA: TGTGCCAGCAGTTACCCTGGGGCTGAGGCTTTCTTT.

The rearrangement links TRBV4-1 to TRBJ1-5; D remains ambiguous. The CDR3 length is 13 residues. Germline assignment: CDR1 MGHRA and CDR2 YSYEKL. V lost 0 bases and J 0 bases, leaving 0 bases between the germline ends. The CDR3: CASSQDSNQPQHF. For the CDR3, the DNA is TGCGCCAGCAGCCAAGATAGCAATCAGCCCCAGCATTTT.

V is TRBV6-4 and J is TRBJ2-1; 7 positions agree with TRBD2. Germline-derived CDR1 and CDR2 are MRHNA and SNTAGT. The CDR3 covers 15 residues. V gave up 3 bases and J gave up 7 bases; unmatched junction bases: 9. The CDR3 coding sequence is TGTGCCAGCAGTGAATCTAGCGGACTACGGAATGAGCAGTTCTTC. Protein product: CASSESSGLRNEQFF.

V usage is TRBV11-3 and J usage is TRBJ1-1; D possibly corresponds to TRBD1 (5 bases). This CDR3 region has 14 residues. With 1 base removed from V and 4 bases from J, the gap between germline ends came to 10 bases. CDR1 SGHNT and CDR2 YENEEA come from the germline V gene. The CDR3 loop reads CASSLAGYGTEAFF. The CDR3 coding sequence is TGTGCCAGCAGCTTAGCAGGGTACGGCACTGAAGCTTTCTTT.

CDR3 amino acids: CASSQDRHSNQPQHF. The CDR3 DNA is TGTGCCAGCAGCCAGGACAGACATAGCAATCAGCCCCAGCATTTT. The rearrangement uses TRBV6-5 and TRBJ1-5; D possibly corresponds to TRBD1 (6 bases). V lost 6 bases and J lost 0, with 12 bases in between. Germline V gene data show CDR1 as MNHEY and CDR2 as SVGAGI. CDR3 length: 15 residues.

The rearrangement uses TRBV5-6 and TRBJ2-7; D unresolved. The germline V gene encodes CDR1 SGHDT and CDR2 YYEEEE. Deletions cut 0 bases from V and 3 bases from J, with 4 bases between. This CDR3 has 12 residues. The CDR3 DNA reads TGTGCCAGCAGCTTGGGAGACTACGAGCAGTACTTC. Its protein is CASSLGDYEQYF.

This clone occurred once. The V gene is TRBV28, the J gene TRBJ2-7, with 7 bases that match TRBD2. The CDR3 length is 14 residues. Germline assignment: CDR1 MDHEN and CDR2 SYDVKM. The ends lost 7 bases at V and 3 bases at J; junction bases unmatched: 9. This CDR3 is CASTMGRVDYEQYF. CDR3 DNA sequence: TGTGCCAGCACCATGGGGAGGGTGGACTACGAGCAGTACTTC. The variable domain in full, completed from reference TRBV28 and TRBJ2-7, reads DVKVTQSSRYLVKRTGEKVFLECVQDMDHENMFWYRQDPGLGLRLIYFSYDVKMKEKGDIPEGYSVSREKKERFSLILESASTNQTSMYLCASTMGRVDYEQYFGPGTRLTVT.

On this clone: Other DNA sequences in the same sample also yield this CDR3. V is TRBV5-5 and J is TRBJ1-5; possibly TRBD1 for D (5 bases). This CDR3 has 13 residues. Germline-derived CDR1 and CDR2 are SGHKS and YYEKEE (reference sequence). V gave up 4 bases and J gave up 2 bases, with 7 bases separating them. CDR3 sequence (DNA): TGTGCCAGCAGCGACAGAGGCAATCAGCCCCAGCATTTT. Translating it yields CASSDRGNQPQHF.

This CDR3 reads CAWVRERGYGYTF. The CDR3 DNA is TGTGCCTGGGTAAGGGAGAGGGGCTATGGCTACACCTTC. V is TRBV30 and J is TRBJ1-2, with a weak D call TRBD1 (5 bases). Trimming took off 5 bases at V and 4 bases at J, with 14 bases between the two ends. Germline CDR1 GTSNPN, CDR2 SVGIG (reference sequence). The CDR3 is made up of 13 amino acids.

CDR3 DNA: TGTGCCAGCAGTCCTTCGCGGGGTGTGGCAACTAATGAAAAACTGTTTTTT. The encoded protein is CASSPSRGVATNEKLFF. The J gene is TRBJ1-4, the V gene TRBV3-1 (or the pseudogene TRBV3-2); D not certain. Germline V CDR1 and CDR2: LGHDT, YNNKEL (reference sequence). The CDR3 extends over 17 amino acids. Trimming took off 6 bases at V and 0 bases at J, with 17 bases between the two ends.

The J gene is TRBJ2-3, the V gene TRBV27, with D possibly being TRBD2 (6 bases). The CDR3 runs to 12 residues. Germline CDR1 MNHEY, CDR2 SMNVEV (reference sequence). Trimming left V 8 bases short and J 14 bases short, with 20 bases between. For the CDR3, the DNA is TGTGCCAGCCCGAATTTCCGGGAGATTCGGTATTTT. Residues: CASPNFREIRYF.